The 8 T cell receptor beta chains listed next were all sequenced from one sample in a study of STAT5B mutations in CD4+ large granular lymphocyte leukemia. Clones were read by immunoSEQ multiplex PCR, and TCRdb kept only the in-frame ones, dropping some. The sample gives roughly 1,000 clones, more than 65% of which show up once; about 82% is in the top ten. Specimen: PBMCs. The receptors stem from a man aged 55 to 70 with CD4+ T-cell large granular lymphocyte leukemia.

This chain links TRBV29-1 with TRBJ2-7, with D perhaps TRBD1 (5 bases). Looked up from germline, CDR1 is SQVTM and CDR2 is ANQGSEA. This CDR3 is built from 13 residues. The V end lost 6 bases, the J end lost 0 bases, and 12 bases lay between the germline ends. CDR3 DNA sequence: TGCAGCGTGGCACAGGAGAACTCCTACGAGCAGTACTTC. It yields the protein CSVAQENSYEQYF.

This clone is a singleton in its sample. V and J are TRBV11-2 and TRBJ2-1; either TRBD1 or TRBD2 may fit D (6 bases each). This CDR3 has 16 amino acids. The germline V gene has CDR1 SGHAT and CDR2 FQNNGV. The V end was cut by 8 bases, the J end by 0 bases, with 17 bases between. CDR3 protein: CASEGYGGGSYNEQFF. DNA of the CDR3: TGTGCCAGCGAAGGATATGGAGGGGGCTCCTACAATGAGCAGTTCTTC.

This sequence joins TRBV6-5 and TRBJ2-7; TRBD2 aligns across 9 bases. Germline CDR1 reads MNHEY; CDR2 reads SVGAGI. This CDR3 has 15 residues. Unmatched junction bases numbered 4, after V lost 2 bases and J lost 2 bases. CDR3 sequence: CASSYSSGGTYEQYF. The CDR3, as DNA: TGTGCCAGCAGTTACAGTAGCGGGGGTACCTACGAGCAGTACTTC.

The chain links TRBV2 to TRBJ2-2; tentatively, D is TRBD1 (6 bases). V was shortened by 6 bases and J by 1 base, with 12 bases between the two germline ends. The germline CDR1 and CDR2 sequences are SNHLY and FYNNEI. The CDR3 has 15 amino acids. This CDR3 reads CASRNQGMNTGELFF. The CDR3 nucleotides are TGTGCCAGCAGAAATCAGGGGATGAACACCGGGGAGCTGTTTTTT.

DNA for the CDR3: TGTGCCAGCAGTGAATTTCAGGGTACTAGTTATGGCTACACCTTC. It is translated as CASSEFQGTSYGYTF. The V gene is TRBV25-1, the J gene TRBJ1-2, with D possibly matching TRBD1 (5 bases). This CDR3 contains 15 residues. V was pared by 1 base and J by 5 bases, with 14 bases between. From germline, CDR1 is MGHDK and CDR2 SYGVNS.

The chain is built from TRBV19 and TRBJ1-5; TRBD1 might be the D (6 bases). V gave up 7 bases and J gave up 0 bases, with 13 bases separating them. The CDR3 has 15 residues. Per the germline V gene, CDR1 is LNHDA and CDR2 is SQIVND (reference sequence). The CDR3 nucleotides read TGTGCCAGTACCGAGACAGGCCTTAGCAATCAGCCCCAGCATTTT. Encoded protein: CASTETGLSNQPQHF.

The genes are TRBV9 and TRBJ2-5; unclear D gene. Germline V gene data show CDR1 as SGDLS and CDR2 as YYNGEE. The CDR3 is 17 amino acids. The V end was cut by 0 bases, the J end by 1 base, with 16 bases between. In nucleotides, the CDR3 is TGTGCCAGCAGCGTAGATGGGCTACCGGGTCCCCAAGAGACCCAGTACTTC. Translated, it gives CASSVDGLPGPQETQYF.

The chain employs TRBV7-9 and TRBJ2-1; D is unresolved. Germline values: CDR1 SEHNR, CDR2 FQNEAQ (reference sequence). This CDR3 is built from 12 residues. V gave up 1 base and J gave up 4 bases, with 2 bases separating them. The CDR3 DNA follows: TGTGCCAGCAGCTTAGGTTACAATGAGCAGTTCTTC. Residues: CASSLGYNEQFF.